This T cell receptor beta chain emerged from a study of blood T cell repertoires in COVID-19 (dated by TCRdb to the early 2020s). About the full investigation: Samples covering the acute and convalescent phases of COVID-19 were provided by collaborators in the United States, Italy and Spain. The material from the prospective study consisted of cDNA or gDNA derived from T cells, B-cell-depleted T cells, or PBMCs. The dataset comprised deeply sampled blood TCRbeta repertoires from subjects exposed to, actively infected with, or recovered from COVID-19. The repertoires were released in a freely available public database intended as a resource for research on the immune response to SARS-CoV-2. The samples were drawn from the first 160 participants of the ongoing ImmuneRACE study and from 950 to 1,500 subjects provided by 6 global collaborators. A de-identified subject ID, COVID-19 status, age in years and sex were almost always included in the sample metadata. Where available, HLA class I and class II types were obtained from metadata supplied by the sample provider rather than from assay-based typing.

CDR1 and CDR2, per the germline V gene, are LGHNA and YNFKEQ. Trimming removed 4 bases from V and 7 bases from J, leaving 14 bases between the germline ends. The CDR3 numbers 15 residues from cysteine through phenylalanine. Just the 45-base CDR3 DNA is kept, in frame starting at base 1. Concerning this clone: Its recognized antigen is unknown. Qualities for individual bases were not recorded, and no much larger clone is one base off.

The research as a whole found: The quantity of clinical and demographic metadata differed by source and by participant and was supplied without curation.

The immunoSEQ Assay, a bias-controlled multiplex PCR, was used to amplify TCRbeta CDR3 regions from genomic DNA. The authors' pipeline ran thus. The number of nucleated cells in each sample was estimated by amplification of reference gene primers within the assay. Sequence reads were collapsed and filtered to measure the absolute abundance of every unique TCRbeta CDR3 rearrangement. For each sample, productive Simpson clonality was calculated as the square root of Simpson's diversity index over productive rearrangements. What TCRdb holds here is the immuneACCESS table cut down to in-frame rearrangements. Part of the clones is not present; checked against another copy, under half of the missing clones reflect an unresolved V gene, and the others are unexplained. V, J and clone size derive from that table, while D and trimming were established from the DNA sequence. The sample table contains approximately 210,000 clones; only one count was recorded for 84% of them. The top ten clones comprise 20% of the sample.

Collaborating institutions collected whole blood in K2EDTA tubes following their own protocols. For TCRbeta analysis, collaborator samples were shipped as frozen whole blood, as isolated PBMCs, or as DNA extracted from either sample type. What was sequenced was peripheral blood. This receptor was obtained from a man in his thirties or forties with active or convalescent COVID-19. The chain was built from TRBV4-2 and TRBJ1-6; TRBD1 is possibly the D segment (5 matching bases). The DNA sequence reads TGTGCCAGCAGCCTTTTTCAGGGTGAAAATTCACCCCTCCACTTT. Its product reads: CASSLFQGENSPLHF.